The source of this T cell receptor (beta chain) is a study of blood T cell repertoires in COVID-19. Study background: The United States, Italy and Spain provided the acute and convalescent COVID-19 samples. PBMCs, B-cell-depleted T cells, or T cells provided the cDNA or gDNA that made up the material.

Per germline, CDR1 SGHVS and CDR2 FNYEAQ. Trimming cost V 5 bases and J 7 bases, with 20 bases left between them. The CDR3 loop spans 15 amino acids. Original methodology: Quantification of nucleated cells was approximated via reference gene primer amplification. Profiled with immunoSEQ multiplex PCR; TCRdb holds only in-frame clones, not every one. The DNA was the basis for D and trimming; V, J and clone size are from that table. The sample lists under 25,000 clones; 75% to 90% were seen once. The sequencing input was peripheral blood. The clonotype was recovered from a woman aged 70-85 years with active COVID-19. V usage is TRBV7-6 and J usage is TRBJ1-2; possibly TRBD1 for D (6 bases). The CDR3 reads CASSEETRGRGGYTF. The DNA for the CDR3 is TGTGCCAGCAGCGAAGAGACCAGGGGTCGGGGTGGCTACACCTTC.